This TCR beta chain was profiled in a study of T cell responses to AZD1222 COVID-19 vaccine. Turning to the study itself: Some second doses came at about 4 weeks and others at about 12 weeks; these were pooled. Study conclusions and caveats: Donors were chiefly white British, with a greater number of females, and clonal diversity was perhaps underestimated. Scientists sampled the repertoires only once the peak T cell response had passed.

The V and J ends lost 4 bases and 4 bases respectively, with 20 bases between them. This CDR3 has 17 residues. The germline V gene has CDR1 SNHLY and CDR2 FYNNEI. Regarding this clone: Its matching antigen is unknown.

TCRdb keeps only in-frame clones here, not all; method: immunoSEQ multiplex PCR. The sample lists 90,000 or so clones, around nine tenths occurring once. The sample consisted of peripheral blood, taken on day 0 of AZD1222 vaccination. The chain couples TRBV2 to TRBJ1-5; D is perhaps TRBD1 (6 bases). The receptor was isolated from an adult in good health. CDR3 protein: CASSGWASGHPNQPQHF. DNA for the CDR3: TGTGCCAGCAGTGGGTGGGCCTCGGGACACCCAAATCAGCCCCAGCATTTT.